The clone carrying this T cell receptor (beta chain) was detected many times. Its antigen is currently unknown. This sample's time point: newly diagnosed GD, antithyroid drugs for less than 3 months. PBMC RNA served as the TCR library source. With iRepertoire HTBI primers and Arm-PCR of CDR3 regions, TCR beta libraries were built. TCRdb passed the multiplex PCR reads through MiXCR, listing each CDR3 protein once. Here the sample spans 540,000 or so distinct CDR3 sequences, roughly 13% being singletons. The data derive from a study of regulatory T cells in long-lasting Graves disease. Study observations and caveats: Lower TCR diversity was seen in persistent Graves' patients than in newly diagnosed ones.

The CDR3 is made up of 16 amino acids. V lost 6 bases and J lost 3, with 21 bases in between. CDR1 is MNHNS and CDR2 is SASEGT in the germline V gene. A further study also used this sample, focusing on T cells in Graves' hyperthyroidism and ophthalmopathy.

The chain is built from TRBV6-1 and TRBJ2-7; D could derive from TRBD1 or TRBD2 (5 bases each). This clonotype was obtained from a man aged 25 to 40 with Graves disease. Sample: peripheral blood mononuclear cells (PBMCs), taken at new diagnosis, from a patient treated with antithyroid drugs. CDR3 nucleotide sequence: TGTGCCAGCAGACCCATACAGGCTTCGGGGATCTACGAGCAGTACTTC. Its protein is CASRPIQASGIYEQYF.